This entry lists 11 T cell receptor beta chains sequenced from one sample in a study of OX40 agonist ivuxolimab in advanced cancers. Clones were read by immunoSEQ multiplex PCR, and TCRdb kept only the in-frame ones, dropping some. The sample consists of about 97,000 clones, approximately 87% of them appearing once. This specimen was CD4+ or CD8+ T cells sorted from blood, taken in a trial of the OX40 agonist ivuxolimab. Receptor source: an adult with an advanced solid tumor such as melanoma, head and neck, liver or kidney cancer.

The rearrangement links TRBV5-6 to TRBJ1-6, with TRBD1 identical over 9 bases. Germline assignment: CDR1 SGHDT and CDR2 YYEEEE. The CDR3 runs 18 residues. The J segment lost 3 bases and the V segment lost 0 bases, leaving 7 bases of the junction unmatched. CDR3 region: CASSLETGTGSYNSPLHF. The CDR3 nucleotides are TGTGCCAGCAGCTTGGAGACCGGGACAGGGAGCTATAATTCACCCCTCCACTTT.

This clone has more than one count but fewer than ten. This chain uses TRBV9 with TRBJ1-1; D call uncertain. The ends were cut back, 1 base at V and 0 bases at J, with 10 bases in the middle. The germline gives CDR1 SGDLS, CDR2 YYNGEE. The CDR3 spans 15 residues. In nucleotides, the CDR3 is TGTGCCAGCAGCGTAAGTTCTGGCATGAACACTGAAGCTTTCTTT. Protein product: CASSVSSGMNTEAFF.

V usage is TRBV27 and J usage is TRBJ2-3, with D unresolved. Between the trimmed V and J ends, which lost 5 bases and 5 bases, there was a span of 5 bases. Germline-derived CDR1 and CDR2 are MNHEY and SMNVEV (reference sequence). This CDR3 region has 11 residues. The chain's CDR3 is CASSVQDTQYF. CDR3 nucleotide sequence: TGTGCCAGCAGTGTCCAAGATACGCAGTATTTT.

The rearrangement links TRBV7-9 to TRBJ1-4, with no clear D. Trimming removed 7 bases from V and 0 bases from J, with 12 bases in between. The germline gives CDR1 SEHNR, CDR2 FQNEAQ (reference sequence). The length of the CDR3 is 15 residues. The CDR3 here is CASIGNPATNEKLFF. In nucleotides, the CDR3 is TGTGCCAGCATTGGAAACCCCGCAACTAATGAAAAACTGTTTTTT. Together with reference TRBV7-9 and TRBJ1-4, the CDR3 gives the full variable domain: DTGVSQNPRHKITKRGQNVTFRCDPISEHNRLYWYRQTLGQGPEFLTYFQNEAQLEKSRLLSDRFSAERPKGSFSTLEIQRTEQGDSAMYLCASIGNPATNEKLFFGSGTQLSVL.

V usage is TRBV11-3 and J usage is TRBJ2-7; tentatively, D is TRBD1 or TRBD2 (6 bases each). V was shortened by 1 base and J by 3 bases, with 13 bases between the two germline ends. Germline CDR1 and CDR2: SGHNT and YENEEA. The CDR3 sequence is 15 residues long. The chain's CDR3 is CASSLGTGGGYEQYF. CDR3 nucleotide sequence: TGTGCCAGCAGCTTAGGAACCGGAGGGGGCTACGAGCAGTACTTC.

This chain links TRBV6-5 with TRBJ2-7, with a tentative D call TRBD2 (5 bases). Trimming took off 3 bases at V and 3 bases at J, with 12 bases between the two ends. The CDR3 contains 14 residues. Per germline, CDR1 MNHEY and CDR2 SVGAGI. DNA of the CDR3: TGTGCCAGCAGTTATGGGCGGGTGGGCTACGAGCAGTACTTC. This gives the protein CASSYGRVGYEQYF.

The chain employs TRBV10-1 and TRBJ2-7; 7 bases match TRBD1. V shed 5 bases, J shed 3 bases, and the junction held 4 bases outside the gene matches. The length of the CDR3 is 13 residues. CDR1 and CDR2 from the germline V gene are WNHNN and SYGVQD (reference sequence). The CDR3 DNA reads TGCGCCAGCAGTTTGGGACAGAACTACGAGCAGTACTTC. Its protein product is CASSLGQNYEQYF.

The gene calls are TRBV4-3 and TRBJ1-2; no clear D gene. This CDR3 has 14 amino acids. Germline values: CDR1 LGHNA, CDR2 YSLEER. Trimming shortened V by 0 bases and J by 7 bases, and 12 bases separated the two germline ends. CDR3 nucleotides: TGCGCCAGCAGCCAAGATTCCGTCGGCGGTGGCTACACCTTC. Its translation is CASSQDSVGGGYTF.

V and J are TRBV6-1 and TRBJ2-3, with D possibly being TRBD2 (6 bases). Trimming left V 2 bases short and J 4 bases short, with 13 bases between. The CDR3 has 15 amino acids. CDR1 MNHNS and CDR2 SASEGT come from the germline V gene. This CDR3 reads CASSELTGVADTQYF. In nucleotides, the CDR3 is TGTGCCAGCAGTGAATTGACGGGGGTAGCAGATACGCAGTATTTT.

The chain joins TRBV5-5 to TRBJ1-2; no definite D call. The CDR3 contains 12 residues. Per germline, CDR1 SGHKS and CDR2 YYEKEE (reference sequence). With 4 bases removed from V and 8 bases from J, the gap between germline ends came to 12 bases. The CDR3 region is CASSPDRRGYTF. CDR3 coding DNA: TGTGCCAGCAGCCCCGACCGTCGGGGCTACACCTTC.

The rearrangement links TRBV27 to TRBJ2-3, with 9 bases lining up with TRBD1. Trimming removed 4 bases from V and 3 bases from J; junction bases left unmatched: 11. In germline, CDR1 is MNHEY, CDR2 SMNVEV (reference sequence). The length of the CDR3 is 17 residues. In DNA form, the CDR3 reads TGTGCCAGCAGTTCCCTTGGGACAGGGCTATGGACAGATACGCAGTATTTT. This gives the protein CASSSLGTGLWTDTQYF.